This T cell receptor (beta chain) appears in the sequencing data of a study of T cells in Graves' hyperthyroidism and ophthalmopathy. General observations from the study: Most thyroid clonotypes expanded above 0.001 appeared in blood too. A model using 13 V-J features told ophthalmopathy apart from stable hyperthyroidism.

The CDR3 covers 15 residues. The ends lost 5 bases at V and 7 bases at J; junction bases unmatched: 9. Germline lookup yields CDR1 SEHNR and CDR2 FQNEAQ (reference sequence). To note about this clonotype: Its antigen is still unknown.

10 ml of fresh peripheral blood supplied the PBMCs. TCR beta CDR3 region amplification was performed from RNA transcripts. HTBI primers drove first-round RT-PCR of the TCR CDR3. A single record per CDR3 protein comes from TCRdb applying MiXCR to the multiplex PCR reads. The sample lists around 530,000 distinct CDR3 sequences, 15% to 20% seen once, with roughly 18% in the top ten. The receptor was isolated from a woman under 30 with Graves' ophthalmopathy. The chain combines TRBV7-9 with TRBJ2-5; TRBD1 matches at 11 bases. Sequencing used blood. The DNA of the CDR3 is TGTGCCAGCAGCCCCCGGGACAGGGGGAGGGGGACCCAGTACTTC. Translated: CASSPRDRGRGTQYF. Combining the CDR3 with reference TRBV7-9 and TRBJ2-5 gives the whole variable domain DTGVSQNPRHKITKRGQNVTFRCDPISEHNRLYWYRQTLGQGPEFLTYFQNEAQLEKSRLLSDRFSAERPKGSFSTLEIQRTEQGDSAMYLCASSPRDRGRGTQYFGPGTRLLVL.